This TCR beta chain appears in the sequencing data of a study of spatial heterogeneity in lung cancer. Study as a whole: The follow-up PBMC samples were sequenced whenever they were available. The median time to follow-up was about two years after resection. Among detected sequences, beta-chain ones consistently exceeded alpha-chain ones in number.

Study-level results: The study found ubiquitous expanded tumor TCRs in blood more at resection than follow-up.

The time point is: blood at routine non-recurrence follow-up after resection. Sequencing of whole RNA from tumor, nontumor lung or frozen PBMC involved no sorting. Many counts were recorded for this clonotype. Its antigen is as yet unknown. All TCR cDNA molecules were individually tagged with a unique molecular identifier. MiXCR, applied by TCRdb to the 5' RACE reads, yields one record per CDR3 protein. The sample lists about 25,000 distinct CDR3 sequences, 4.5% to 7.5% seen once, with around 23% in the top ten. This clonotype was obtained from a male donor with early-stage non-small cell lung cancer. The sequences come from PBMCs, collected at follow-up.

The CDR3 region is CAISESGAAYEQYF. The CDR3, as DNA: TGTGCCATCAGTGAGTCAGGGGCCGCCTACGAGCAGTACTTC. The rearrangement links TRBV10-3 to TRBJ2-7; D perhaps matches TRBD1 (5 bases). Per germline, CDR1 ENHRY and CDR2 SYGVKD. The germline V and J ends were trimmed by 0 bases and 2 bases, with 8 bases remaining between them. This CDR3 is built from 14 residues.